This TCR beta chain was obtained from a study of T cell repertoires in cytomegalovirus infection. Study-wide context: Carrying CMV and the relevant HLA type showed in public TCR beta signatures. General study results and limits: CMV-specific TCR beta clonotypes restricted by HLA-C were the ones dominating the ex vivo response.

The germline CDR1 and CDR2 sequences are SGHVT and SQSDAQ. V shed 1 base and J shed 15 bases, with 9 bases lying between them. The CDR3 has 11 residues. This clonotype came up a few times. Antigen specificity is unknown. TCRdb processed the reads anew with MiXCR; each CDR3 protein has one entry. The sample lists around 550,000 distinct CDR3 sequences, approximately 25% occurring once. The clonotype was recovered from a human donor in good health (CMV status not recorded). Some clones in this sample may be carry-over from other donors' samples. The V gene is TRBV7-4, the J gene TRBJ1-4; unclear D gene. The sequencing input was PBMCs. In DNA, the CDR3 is TGTGCCAGCAGCTTAGGCGGGAGAGTGTTTTTT. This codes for CASSLGGRVFF.